This T cell receptor beta chain appears in the sequencing data of a study of T cells after yellow fever vaccination. TCRdb processed the 5' RACE reads anew with MiXCR; each CDR3 protein has one entry. The sample lists 250,000 to 400,000 distinct CDR3 sequences; over 4% were seen once. Deletions cut 4 bases from V and 3 bases from J, with 15 bases between. Looked up from germline, CDR1 is DFQATT and CDR2 is SNEGSKA (reference sequence). CDR3 size: 14 residues. Here the sequenced sample was PBMCs, taken 5 days after the yellow fever booster vaccination. The receptor comes from a young man who received the YFV17D yellow fever vaccine. The J gene is TRBJ1-1, the V gene TRBV20-1; D not resolved. The CDR3 here is CSAIAHSGYTEAFF. The CDR3 bases are TGCAGTGCTATCGCCCATTCGGGGTACACTGAAGCTTTCTTT.